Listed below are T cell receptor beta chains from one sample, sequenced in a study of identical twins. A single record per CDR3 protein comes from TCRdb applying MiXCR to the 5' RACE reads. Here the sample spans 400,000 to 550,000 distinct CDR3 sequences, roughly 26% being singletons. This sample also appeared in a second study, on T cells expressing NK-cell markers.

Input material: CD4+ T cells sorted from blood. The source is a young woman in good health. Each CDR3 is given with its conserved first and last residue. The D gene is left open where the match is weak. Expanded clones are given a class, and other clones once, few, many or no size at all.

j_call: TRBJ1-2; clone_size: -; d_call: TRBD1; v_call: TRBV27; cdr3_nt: TGTGCCAGCAGTTTATCGACTAACAGGGGTTACTATGGCTACACCTTC; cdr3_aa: CASSLSTNRGYYGYTF
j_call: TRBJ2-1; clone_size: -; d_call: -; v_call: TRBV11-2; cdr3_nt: TGTGCCAGCAGCTTAAGCGGGTTCGACAATGAGCAGTTCTTC; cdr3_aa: CASSLSGFDNEQFF
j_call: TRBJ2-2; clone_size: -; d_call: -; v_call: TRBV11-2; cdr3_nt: TGTGCCAGCAGCTTAGCAGGTAGAGGAATCGCCGGGGAGCTGTTTTTT; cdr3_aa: CASSLAGRGIAGELFF
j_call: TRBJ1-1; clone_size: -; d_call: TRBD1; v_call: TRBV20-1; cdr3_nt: TGCAGTGCTCAAACAGGGGCCTTGAACACTGAAGCTTTCTTT; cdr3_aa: CSAQTGALNTEAFF
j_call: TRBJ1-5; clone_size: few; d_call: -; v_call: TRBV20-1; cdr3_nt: TGCAGTGCTAGGCCCAGCAATCAGCCCCAGCATTTT; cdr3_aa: CSARPSNQPQHF
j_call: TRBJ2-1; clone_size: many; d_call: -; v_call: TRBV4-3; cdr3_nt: TGCGCCAGCAGCCAAGAGGGAACGGTGCAGTTCTTC; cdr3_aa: CASSQEGTVQFF
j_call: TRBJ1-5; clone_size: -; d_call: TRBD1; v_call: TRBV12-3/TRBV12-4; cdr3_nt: TGTGCCAGCACTTTGACAGGGGTTAATCAGCCCCAGCATTTT; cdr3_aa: CASTLTGVNQPQHF
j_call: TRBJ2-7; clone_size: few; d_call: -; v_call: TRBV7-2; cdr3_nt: TGTGCCAGCAGCTTAGCTTGGTCGCCCTACGAGCAGTACTTC; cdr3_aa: CASSLAWSPYEQYF
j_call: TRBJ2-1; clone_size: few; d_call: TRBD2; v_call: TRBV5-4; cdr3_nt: TGTGCCAGCAGTCCGACTAGCTCCAATTACAATGAGCAGTTCTTC; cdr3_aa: CASSPTSSNYNEQFF
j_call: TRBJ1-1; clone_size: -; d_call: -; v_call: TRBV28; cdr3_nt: TGTGCCAGCAGTTTAGCTGGGGCACGTGGAGCTTTCTTT; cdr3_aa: CASSLAGARGAFF
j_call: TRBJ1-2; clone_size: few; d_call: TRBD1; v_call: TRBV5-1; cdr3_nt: TGCGCCAGCAGCTTGGCCGAGGGACAGGGAGGTCCTGGCTACACCTTC; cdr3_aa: CASSLAEGQGGPGYTF
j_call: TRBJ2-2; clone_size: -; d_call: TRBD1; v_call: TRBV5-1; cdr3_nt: TGCGCCAGCAGTCCTATTCCGGGACAGGAGGACACCGGGGAGCTGTTTTTT; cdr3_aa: CASSPIPGQEDTGELFF
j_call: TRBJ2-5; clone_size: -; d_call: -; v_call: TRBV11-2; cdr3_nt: TGTGCCAGCAGCTCCTGGTTGGCCTTGGCAGCACTAACCCAAGAGACCCAGTACTTC; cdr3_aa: CASSSWLALAALTQETQYF
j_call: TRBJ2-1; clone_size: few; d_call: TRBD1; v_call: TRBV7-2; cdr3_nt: TGTGCCAGCAGCTTACGACAGGGGGCAGAGCAGTTCTTC; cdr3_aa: CASSLRQGAEQFF
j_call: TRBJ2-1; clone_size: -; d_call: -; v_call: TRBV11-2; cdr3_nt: TGTGCCAGCAGCCCGTTCAGACAGCCCTACAATGAGCAGTTCTTC; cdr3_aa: CASSPFRQPYNEQFF